The rows below give T cell receptor beta chains drawn from one sample of a study of molecular identifiers for immune sequencing clone quantification. A single record per CDR3 protein comes from TCRdb applying MiXCR to the PCR reads. Altogether about 97,000 distinct CDR3 sequences are present, 20% to 25% being singletons, with the ten largest covering about 0.94%. The sample consisted of naive CD8+ T cells from blood, with Jurkat cell RNA spiked in. These TCRs come from a human donor in good health. Some libraries in this study had Jurkat cell RNA spiked in. CDR3s leave out the opening cysteine and the closing phenylalanine or tryptophan. Clone size is given for some rows only: seen once, a few or many times, or a class if the clone is expanded.

cdr3_length | j_call | clone_size | v_call | cdr3_aa
12 | TRBJ1-2 | few | TRBV4-3 | ASSQDRIAEGYT
15 | TRBJ2-1 | few | TRBV7-2 | ASSLALVNSFLDEQF
14 | TRBJ2-3 | many | TRBV5-6 | ASSLYLAGVADTQY
13 | TRBJ2-7 | few | TRBV27 | ASRMGLAGTYEQY
13 | TRBJ2-3 | few | TRBV4-1 | ASSQVRGSTDTQY
12 | TRBJ2-3 | many | TRBV20-1 | SAREGLGADTQY
15 | TRBJ2-6 | NA | TRBV15 | ATSSTRTGAGANVLT
15 | TRBJ2-3 | few | TRBV6-1 | ASLKRGGFLSTDTQY
16 | TRBJ1-5 | many | TRBV7-9 | ASSGLGETGMGNQPQH
13 | TRBJ1-5 | NA | TRBV6-5 | VSSLYRDGNQPQH
13 | TRBJ2-3 | many | TRBV12-3/TRBV12-4 | ASSLLGQSTDTQY
13 | TRBJ2-3 | many | TRBV10-2 | ASSLSGGSTDTQY
17 | TRBJ2-3 | many | TRBV4-3 | ASSQDSASGGPSTDTQY
12 | TRBJ1-1 | many | TRBV6-5 | ASSYWQGTTEAF
13 | TRBJ2-1 | many | TRBV4-3 | ASSQGRSSYNEQF
16 | TRBJ2-3 | many | TRBV6-1 | ASSELPPGQLYTDTQY
14 | TRBJ2-7 | few | TRBV6-5 | ASSYSTAGASYEQY
12 | TRBJ1-3 | many | TRBV5-5 | ASSLWTPGNTIY
11 | TRBJ1-3 | NA | TRBV7-2 | ASSEPGQNTIY
17 | TRBJ2-3 | many | TRBV12-3/TRBV12-4 | ASTVRGLAGGHSTDTQY
17 | TRBJ2-6 | few | TRBV10-3 | AISESLGQSLSGANVLT
15 | TRBJ2-2 | NA | TRBV7-2 | ASSLGFGGLNTGELF
12 | TRBJ1-1 | many | TRBV7-9 | ASSLGEINTEAF
13 | TRBJ2-7 | many | TRBV5-4 | ASSLGDRPIYEQY